The sequence of this T cell receptor beta chain was determined in a study of T-cell reconstitution after alpha-beta-depleted transplantation in children. Trimming pared 5 bases from V and 0 bases from J, leaving 17 bases between. This CDR3 has 17 residues. Germline lookup yields CDR1 SEHNR and CDR2 FQNEAQ (reference sequence). Unique molecular identifiers were incorporated into the prepared TCRbeta library. Each CDR3 protein is one row after TCRdb ran MiXCR on the PCR reads. The sample holds hundreds of thousands of distinct CDR3 sequences, approximately 14% seen once. This clonotype was counted at least ten times.

The material sequenced was PBMCs, taken before TCRalphabeta/CD19-depleted stem cell transplant. The chain carries TRBV7-9 and TRBJ1-5; D might be TRBD1 (6 bases). The receptor comes from a girl aged 2-10 years with congenital amegakaryocytic thrombocytopenia, due to receive a stem cell transplant. The CDR3 coding sequence is TGTGCCAGCAGCGGCGGACAGATTGACTCTAGCAATCAGCCCCAGCATTTT. As protein: CASSGGQIDSSNQPQHF. Based on the CDR3 plus reference TRBV7-9 and TRBJ1-5, the full variable domain is DTGVSQNPRHKITKRGQNVTFRCDPISEHNRLYWYRQTLGQGPEFLTYFQNEAQLEKSRLLSDRFSAERPKGSFSTLEIQRTEQGDSAMYLCASSGGQIDSSNQPQHFGDGTRLSIL.